One and the same sample provided the 18 T cell receptor beta chains below, sequenced in a study of blood T cells in healthy people across ages. It was with a sample-barcoded 5' primer and a J-beta primer mix that a second PCR of roughly 7 to 12 cycles was run. TCRdb called the 5' RACE reads again in MiXCR, with one record for every CDR3 protein. This table holds about 760,000 distinct CDR3 sequences, roughly 25% found once. These data were likewise used in another study, on T cells of mothers and their children.

The specimen was blood. These receptors originate from a boy aged 10-17 years in good health.

This clonotype was seen only a few times. The chain has TRBV11-1 and TRBJ2-3; 14 bases map to TRBD2. The germline V gene has CDR1 SGHAT and CDR2 FQDESV (reference sequence). This CDR3 region has 20 residues. The ends lost 0 bases at V and 2 bases at J; junction bases unmatched: 10. The chain's CDR3 is CASSLARLGLAGVHTDTQYF. CDR3 nucleotides: TGTGCCAGCAGCTTAGCCCGCTTGGGACTAGCGGGGGTTCACACAGATACGCAGTATTTT.

This sequence joins TRBV6-4 and TRBJ2-6, with a weak D call TRBD1 (5 bases). V lost 2 bases and J lost 2, with 7 bases in between. There are 15 residues in the CDR3. From germline, CDR1 is MRHNA and CDR2 SNTAGT. The chain's CDR3 is CASSDQGTGANVLTF. The CDR3, as DNA: TGTGCCAGCAGTGACCAGGGCACTGGGGCCAACGTCCTGACTTTC.

This chain connects TRBV14 to TRBJ2-1, with 9 bases identical to TRBD2. The CDR3 spans 20 residues. The V gene's germline CDR1 is SGHDN and CDR2 FVKESK. With 2 bases clipped from V and 4 bases from J, the junction kept 18 bases outside the gene matches. The CDR3 region is CASSQRPAGGGIRRYNEQFF. CDR3 nucleotide sequence: TGTGCCAGCAGCCAACGACCAGCGGGAGGAGGTATACGTCGATACAATGAGCAGTTCTTC.

The rearrangement links TRBV18 to TRBJ2-5, with 8 bases lining up with TRBD1. Matching the DNA end better, TRBJ2-7 makes the J call doubtful. CDR3 length: 14 residues. Germline V lookup: CDR1 KGHSH, CDR2 LQKENI. The CDR3 bases are TGTGCCAGCTCAGCACAGGGGGATAGGGACGAGCAGTACTTC. Protein product: CASSAQGDRDEQYF.

There are a few counts of this clonotype. CDR3 nucleotide sequence: TGTGCCAGCAGCCAATCGGGACAGGAGCCCTTTAGCTATGGCTACACCTTC. This gives the protein CASSQSGQEPFSYGYTF. This sequence joins TRBV7-2 and TRBJ1-2; TRBD1 matches at 8 bases. Germline trimming cut 5 bases from V and 4 bases from J; bases unmatched to any gene: 15. The CDR3 is 17 residues long. Germline V gives CDR1 SGHTA, CDR2 FQGNSA.

The rearrangement links TRBV6-5 to TRBJ2-3, with TRBD2 matching 9 bases. The CDR3 loop spans 16 amino acids. Germline V gives CDR1 MNHEY, CDR2 SVGAGI. V gave up 0 bases and J gave up 5 bases; unmatched junction bases: 6. CDR3 nucleotide sequence: TGTGCCAGCAGTTACTCGAGAGTAGCGGGGGAAGATACGCAGTATTTT. This translates into CASSYSRVAGEDTQYF.

The rearrangement joins TRBV6-6 to TRBJ2-1; 9 bases line up with TRBD1. Germline assignment: CDR1 MNHNY and CDR2 SVGAGI (reference sequence). J was trimmed by 5 bases and V by 8 bases; bases with no gene match: 1. The CDR3 totals 12 residues. The chain's CDR3 is CASDRGDNEQFF. The CDR3 DNA follows: TGTGCCAGCGACAGGGGGGACAATGAGCAGTTCTTC.

The V call is TRBV5-1, the J call TRBJ2-5; TRBD1 is a possible D gene (5 bases). The CDR3 totals 16 residues. From germline, CDR1 is SGHRS and CDR2 YFSETQ. V dropped 4 bases and J dropped 5 bases, with 21 bases sitting between them. This chain's CDR3 is CASSVKPGQGGETQYF. CDR3 DNA: TGCGCCAGCAGCGTGAAACCAGGACAAGGTGGGGAGACCCAGTACTTC.

This clonotype was counted a few times. This chain uses TRBV18 with TRBJ1-1; a weak D match, TRBD1 (5 bases). Trimming took 2 bases from V and 1 from J, leaving 14 bases between them. In germline, CDR1 is KGHSH, CDR2 LQKENI. The CDR3 spans 16 residues. The CDR3 region is CASSPSSGRGNTEAFF. The CDR3 DNA follows: TGTGCCAGCTCACCATCGTCCGGGAGGGGGAACACTGAAGCTTTCTTT.

Concerning this clonotype itself: Germline is not matched at one junction end, which may reflect a read error. The CDR3, as DNA: TGCAGCGTTGATGGGCAGGGTCCGGCCTTC. Translation: CSVDGQGPAF. This rearrangement joins TRBV29-1 to TRBJ1-2; maybe TRBD1 (5 bases). The CDR3 loop spans 10 amino acids. CDR1 is SQVTM and CDR2 is ANQGSEA in the germline V gene.

V gene TRBV9 combines with J gene TRBJ2-1; TRBD1 or TRBD2 may be the D gene (5 bases each). Germline CDR1 and CDR2: SGDLS and YYNGEE. This CDR3 spans 15 amino acids. Trimming shortened V by 0 bases and J by 7 bases, and 14 bases separated the two germline ends. The CDR3 protein is CASSVDGEEGNEQFF. CDR3 DNA sequence: TGTGCCAGCAGCGTAGATGGAGAAGAGGGGAATGAGCAGTTCTTC.

The gene calls are TRBV9 and TRBJ2-3; 7 bases are a match to TRBD2. The CDR3 covers 13 residues. Trimming took 0 bases from V and 5 from J; bases not matched to a gene: 0. Germline V gives CDR1 SGDLS, CDR2 YYNGEE. CDR3 protein: CASSVGEGDTQYF. DNA for the CDR3: TGTGCCAGCAGCGTAGGGGAGGGAGATACGCAGTATTTT.

This clonotype was recorded a few times. This chain connects TRBV13 to TRBJ2-7, with 9 nucleotides matching TRBD2. Germline CDR1 is PRHDT and CDR2 is FYEKMQ (reference sequence). The CDR3 length is 14 residues. The V gene end was trimmed by 4 bases and the J gene end by 2 bases; junction bases not matched to a gene: 3. CDR3 region: CASSWGLAPYEQYF. CDR3 coding DNA: TGTGCCAGCAGCTGGGGACTAGCCCCCTACGAGCAGTACTTC.

This clonotype was seen more than once but under ten times. V is TRBV7-8 and J is TRBJ2-5; D is uncertain. The J call is uncertain, as TRBJ2-7 better fits the DNA end. From germline, CDR1 is SGHVS and CDR2 FQNEAQ. The CDR3 contains 14 residues. For the CDR3, the DNA is TGTGCCAGCAGCTTAGGGGCGAATGCCTACGAGCAGTACTTC. This gives the protein CASSLGANAYEQYF.

This sequence joins TRBV20-1 and TRBJ2-7, with a tentative D call TRBD2 (6 bases). CDR3 size: 14 residues. Per germline, CDR1 DFQATT and CDR2 SNEGSKA (reference sequence). The V end was cut by 0 bases, the J end by 6 bases, with 15 bases between. As DNA, the CDR3 is TGCAGTGCTAGAGATCAACGGGGGTTAAGCGAGCAGTACTTC. Translation: CSARDQRGLSEQYF.

This clonotype came up a few times. The J gene is TRBJ1-1, the V gene TRBV6-2 or TRBV6-3; D not certain. The CDR3 covers 12 residues. With 8 bases removed from V and 3 bases from J, the gap between germline ends came to 10 bases. Germline CDR1 is MNHEY and CDR2 is SVGEGT. Written as DNA, the CDR3 is TGTGCCAGCTGGGGTGGGGACACTGAAGCTTTCTTT. This gives the protein CASWGGDTEAFF.

V usage is TRBV4-1 and J usage is TRBJ1-5, with D tentatively TRBD1 (5 bases). CDR1 and CDR2 from the germline V gene are MGHRA and YSYEKL. The CDR3 totals 14 residues. V lost 3 bases and J 6 bases, leaving 12 bases between the germline ends. The CDR3 sequence: CASSHDQGFQPQHF. The CDR3 bases are TGCGCCAGCAGCCATGATCAGGGTTTTCAGCCCCAGCATTTT.

This chain uses TRBV19 with TRBJ2-6; 8 nucleotides align to TRBD2. The V gene's germline CDR1 is LNHDA and CDR2 SQIVND (reference sequence). The ends lost 6 bases at V and 2 bases at J; junction bases unmatched: 6. The CDR3 sequence is 16 residues long. This chain's CDR3 is CASRSGGVAGANVLTF. The DNA for the CDR3 is TGTGCCAGTAGGTCGGGAGGGGTCGCTGGGGCCAACGTCCTGACTTTC.